The present entry profiles one T cell receptor beta chain with its context. Its target antigen remains unknown. The sample holds no much larger clone one base away, and base qualities are not on file. The label giving this sample's time point can be read as: baseline before first vaccination. Vaccinee samples were obtained from the UK trials COV001 and COV002, which included a single-blind randomized controlled phase 2/3 trial of AZD1222 (ChAdOx1 nCoV-19) in healthy adults. Trial participant PBMC samples were collected at day 0 and day 28 after the second dose for TCRbeta chain sequencing. The sample comes from a study of T cell responses to AZD1222 COVID-19 vaccine (dated by TCRdb to the early 2020s). With respect to the entire study: Because spike-specific TCR depth and breadth did not differ between the two schedules, AZD1222 recipients who got a second dose at roughly 4 weeks were pooled with those who got a second dose at roughly 12 weeks. A total of 233 trial participants underwent TCR sequencing, of whom about 200 received two doses of AZD1222 and about 25 received two doses of the MenACWY control vaccine. Trial participants were enrolled into age subgroups of 18-55, 56-69 and 70-plus years, which contained approximately 150, 30 and 60 TCR-sequenced participants, respectively.

What the research found in general, with its limitations: Conclusions about previously exposed vaccinees are limited because only six or seven AZD1222 recipients were SARS-CoV-2 seropositive at baseline. Because no samples from the day 14 peak response were available, repertoires could be characterized only after the peak T cell response. Most participants were white British and females outnumbered males, and the authors suggested that clonal diversity may have been underestimated. Spike-specific TCR breadth and depth rose significantly after two AZD1222 doses compared with day 0 and with MenACWY recipients. The 56-69-year group was small, and its depth increase did not reach significance, likely because of low power. Nearly half of unique spike-specific TCRs reportedly recognized epitopes outside regions mutated in the B.1.351 and B.1.1.7 variants. The vaccine-associated CD4 TCRs covered the entire spike protein, and the dominant responses fell in regions 160-218 and 743-854.

The CDR3 regions of human TCRbeta chains were analyzed by immunosequencing. Concerning the study's data processing: TCRs in the repertoires were matched against a reference library of SARS-CoV-2-specific TCRs that had been generated with the MIRA antigen-specificity platform. Breadth was defined as the fraction of unique TCRs that were SARS-CoV-2-associated, and depth was defined as the fraction of total T cells that were SARS-CoV-2-associated. Using the MIRA data, each spike-specific TCR was assigned both to the spike region to which the TCR was reactive and to a CD4 or CD8 class. Log10-transformed breadth and depth values were compared by one-way ANOVA with Sidak's multiple comparisons tests. In its TCRdb copy, this immuneACCESS table keeps in-frame sequences only and misses some clones. Where compared with another copy, unresolved V genes explain less than half of these, and the others have no known cause. V, J and clone size were drawn from that table, and D and trimming were deduced from the DNA. In this sample the table shows roughly 150,000 clones, approximately 90% of which occur a single time. The top ten clones comprise roughly 6.9% of the sample.

The receptor was isolated from an adult in good health. The material was peripheral blood, obtained on day 0 of AZD1222 vaccination.

The base sequence is TGTGCCAGCAGTCCCACCCGGACGCGCTACGAGCAGTACTTC. It translates to CASSPTRTRYEQYF. The sequence joins TRBV28 to TRBJ2-7; the D gene cannot be resolved reliably. A distance of 14 bases separates the germline ends of V and J, which lose 5 bases and 3 bases respectively. CDR1 and CDR2, per the germline V gene, are MDHEN and SYDVKM. The cysteine opens and the phenylalanine closes a CDR3 of 14 amino acids. The kept DNA is CDR3 alone, 42 bases in frame from the first base.